Listed here are 13 T cell receptor beta chains from one sample, sequenced in a study of T cells in Graves' hyperthyroidism and ophthalmopathy. Researchers took RNA transcripts and amplified the TCR beta CDR3 regions from them. During a first-round RT-PCR of the TCR CDR3, the HTBI primer set was used. From the multiplex PCR reads, TCRdb called clonotypes with MiXCR, one entry per CDR3 protein. The sample has approximately 600,000 distinct CDR3 sequences, around 21% seen once. What was sequenced was blood. The receptors originated from a man under 40 with Graves' ophthalmopathy.

The CDR3 region has the DNA TGCAGCGTTGCGACCCCCCGGGCCCCCACAGATACGCAGTATTTT. Its translation: CSVATPRAPTDTQYF. The chain recombines TRBV29-1 with TRBJ2-3; D gene ambiguous. V was cut by 4 bases and J by 2 bases, with 16 bases left in between. In germline, CDR1 is SQVTM, CDR2 ANQGSEA. This CDR3 comprises 15 residues.

This clonotype has more than one count but fewer than ten. V usage is TRBV5-1 and J usage is TRBJ2-3; D may be TRBD1 (6 bases). The CDR3 sequence is 15 residues long. Per germline, CDR1 SGHRS and CDR2 YFSETQ. The V end was cut by 1 base, the J end by 4 bases, with 13 bases between. The CDR3 DNA reads as TGCGCCAGCAGCTTGCAGGGACACCAGGCAGATACGCAGTATTTT. Its translation: CASSLQGHQADTQYF.

This clonotype was detected only a few times. The chain employs TRBV6-2 or TRBV6-3 and TRBJ1-2; no clear D gene. The CDR3 runs to 13 residues. V lost 0 bases and J lost 5, with 7 bases in between. The germline gives CDR1 MNHEY, CDR2 SVGEGT. Here the CDR3 DNA reads TGTGCCAGCAGTTACTCGGATTTGTATGGCTACACCTTC. It is translated as CASSYSDLYGYTF.

This sequence joins TRBV20-1 and TRBJ2-7; no clear D. CDR1 DFQATT and CDR2 SNEGSKA come from the germline V gene (reference sequence). V shed 4 bases and J shed 6 bases, with 10 bases lying between them. This CDR3 has 11 residues. In DNA, the CDR3 is TGCAGTGCTATGCCGGAGATCGAGCAGTACTTC. Translating it yields CSAMPEIEQYF.

V gene TRBV5-5 combines with J gene TRBJ1-2, with TRBD1 matching 9 bases. The germline V gene encodes CDR1 SGHKS and CDR2 YYEKEE (reference sequence). Trimming removed 4 bases from V and 6 bases from J; junction bases left unmatched: 10. This CDR3 comprises 15 residues. This CDR3 reads CASSPAWGQGNGYTF. CDR3 coding DNA: TGTGCCAGCAGCCCCGCTTGGGGACAGGGAAATGGCTACACCTTC.

J is TRBJ2-2 and V is TRBV28, with 7 bases aligning to TRBD1. The V gene end was trimmed by 6 bases and the J gene end by 3 bases; junction bases not matched to a gene: 4. The CDR3 length is 14 residues. CDR1 and CDR2 (germline): MDHEN, SYDVKM. Written as DNA, the CDR3 is TGTGCCAGCAGCCCGACAGGGTACACCGGGGAGCTGTTTTTT. Protein product: CASSPTGYTGELFF.

This clonotype showed up just a few times. The chain couples TRBV12-3 or TRBV12-4 to TRBJ2-1; D is undetermined. The length of the CDR3 is 14 residues. V was shortened by 4 bases and J by 5 bases, with 12 bases between the two germline ends. For the CDR3, the DNA is TGTGCCAGCAGTTCCCCGCCCGGCGACAATGAGCAGTTCTTC. Amino acids: CASSSPPGDNEQFF.

This clonotype was counted ten times or more. The J gene is TRBJ1-5, the V gene TRBV2, with D perhaps matching TRBD1 (5 bases). The CDR3 sequence is 14 residues long. Germline CDR1 and CDR2: SNHLY and FYNNEI. Deletions cut 3 bases from V and 5 bases from J, with 11 bases between. CDR3 in DNA: TGTGCCAGCAGTGATCGGCAGGGTGATCAGCCCCAGCATTTT. This translates into CASSDRQGDQPQHF.

This chain links TRBV18 with TRBJ1-2, with 7 bases identical to TRBD1. CDR1 and CDR2 (germline): KGHSH, LQKENI. The CDR3 sequence is 13 residues long. V gave up 8 bases and J gave up 4 bases; unmatched junction bases: 7. The CDR3 DNA is TGTGCCAGCATGCCGGGACAGAGCTATGGCTACACCTTC. Its protein product is CASMPGQSYGYTF.

This clonotype has ten or more counts. This sequence joins TRBV7-2 and TRBJ2-7; weak D call: TRBD2 (5 bases). V lost 1 base and J 2 bases, leaving 12 bases between the germline ends. The CDR3 has 15 residues. CDR1 is SGHTA and CDR2 is FQGNSA in the germline V gene. DNA of the CDR3: TGTGCCAGCAGCTTAGGTGTCGGGATGACCTACGAGCAGTACTTC. It yields the protein CASSLGVGMTYEQYF.

V and J are TRBV28 and TRBJ1-3; D gene ambiguous. CDR1 is MDHEN and CDR2 is SYDVKM in the germline V gene. Trimming took off 3 bases at V and 4 bases at J, with 13 bases between the two ends. The CDR3 runs 15 residues. The CDR3 bases are TGTGCCAGCAGTTTTCCTAAATTCGGAGGAAACACCATATATTTT. The encoded protein is CASSFPKFGGNTIYF.

This clonotype was seen only a few times. The V gene is TRBV30, the J gene TRBJ1-4; no clear D. Deletions cut 1 base from V and 7 bases from J, with 19 bases between. Looked up from germline, CDR1 is GTSNPN and CDR2 is SVGIG (reference sequence). CDR3 length: 16 amino acids. The CDR3 region has the DNA TGTGCCTGGAGTGCCCCCCTTGGGGAATTTCGTGAAAAACTGTTTTTT. It translates to CAWSAPLGEFREKLFF.

J is TRBJ2-1 and V is TRBV7-9; tentative D call: TRBD2 (6 bases). The CDR3 covers 16 residues. The ends were cut back, 4 bases at V and 5 bases at J, with 18 bases in the middle. Germline CDR1 and CDR2: SEHNR and FQNEAQ (reference sequence). Here the CDR3 reads CASSSRAAGLDNEQFF. The CDR3 region has the DNA TGTGCCAGCAGCTCCCGGGCCGCGGGACTCGACAATGAGCAGTTCTTC.